This is a list of T cell receptor beta chains from one sample in a study of cytomegalovirus exposure and HLA in healthy donors. Generated by immunoSEQ multiplex PCR, the TCRdb table keeps only in-frame clones and is missing some. The table includes some 150,000 clones, 50% to 75% detected once. The specimen was PBMCs. The receptors stem from a woman in her forties in good health and CMV-seronegative. The conserved cysteine and the conserved F or W are not part of the CDR3 here. Size is omitted from some rows. Given values are once, few, many or a class for expanded clones.

>.|.|TRBV5-1
ASSLGDTTSSYEQY
>few|TRBJ1-1|TRBV7-9
ASSSPDGDLMNTEAF
>.|TRBJ1-2|TRBV4-1
ASSQTANYGYT
>few|TRBJ1-1|TRBV7-2
ASSSNRGYNTEAF
>.|TRBJ1-5|TRBV19
ASSITGVWNQPQH
>.|TRBJ1-1|TRBV9
ASSVYPNTEAF
>.|TRBJ1-2|TRBV30
AWTHSGQEGYT
>.|TRBJ2-5|TRBV27
ASSLGREGVGAQETQY
>.|TRBJ1-1|TRBV7-3
ASSSPGNTEAF
>.|TRBJ1-1|TRBV6-4
ASSEWGGAEAF
>.|TRBJ1-1|TRBV4-1
ASSQVPERNTEAF
>.|TRBJ2-2|TRBV28
ASTTAGGPPGELF
>.|TRBJ1-2|TRBV29-1
SVARARYGYT
>.|TRBJ2-7|TRBV19
ASSIGRLAGGYEQY
>few|TRBJ1-5|TRBV4-1
ASSQGANSNQPQH
>.|TRBJ1-1|TRBV7-8
ASSRTAGRGGTEAF
>.|TRBJ1-6|TRBV6-5
ASSRDRGGSPLH
>few|TRBJ1-5|TRBV7-9
ASSFSSNQPQH
>.|TRBJ1-3|TRBV9
ASSVGDTGSGNTIY
>.|TRBJ2-3|TRBV6-1
ASSATFPSTDTQY
>few|TRBJ2-2|TRBV7-9
ASSLELRPGELF
>few|TRBJ1-1|TRBV6-1
ASSDPGYTEAF
>.|TRBJ2-2|TRBV28
ASSFPPSGAPRGVELF
>few|TRBJ2-1|TRBV9
ASSALGGGTYNEQF
>few|TRBJ1-6|TRBV6-5
ASSYRQVNSPLH
>.|TRBJ2-5|TRBV5-1
ASSFVSGGQETQY
>once|TRBJ2-1|TRBV5-1
ASSLAGGNVGEQF
>.|TRBJ1-1|TRBV5-4
ASSWTGMNTEAF
>.|TRBJ1-2|TRBV9
ASSVGGQGHGYT
>few|TRBJ1-6|TRBV5-1
ASRRDRGPFQALH
>once|TRBJ2-7|TRBV4-2
ASSQAGGGTYEQY
>few|TRBJ1-1|TRBV11-2
ASSLGGGGTEAF
>.|TRBJ2-5|TRBV12-5
ASGEIDRNHY
>.|TRBJ1-1|TRBV5-1
ASRSTGEAF
>once|TRBJ1-1|TRBV4-3
ASSQAGQNTEAF
>.|TRBJ1-2|TRBV30
AWSRRPPGSGYT
>.|TRBJ1-1|TRBV5-8
ASSRRSVILGGTEAF
>few|TRBJ1-1|TRBV28
ASSLRRDNTEAF
>.|TRBJ1-1|TRBV6-6
ASSSGQANTEAF
>.|TRBJ1-2|TRBV19
ASSITGGNYGYT
>.|TRBJ1-1|TRBV27
ASSLGPRSTEAF
>.|TRBJ1-2|TRBV29-1
SVATGADGYT
>few|TRBJ1-2|TRBV28
ASSPQRDYGYT
>.|TRBJ1-4|TRBV2
ASSLDAGELF
>.|TRBJ1-1|TRBV11-3
ASSLLDTTEAF
>.|TRBJ2-1|TRBV10-3
AISEFTEAVEQF
>few|TRBJ1-1|TRBV5-1
ASSLPDRNTEAF
>.|TRBJ2-1|TRBV5-4
ASSSGQGSYNEQF
>.|TRBJ1-4|TRBV4-2
ASSQEGGTGNEKLF
>.|TRBJ1-1|TRBV11-2
ASRVQGVNTEAF
>few|TRBJ2-2|TRBV10-2
ASSEGAYNTGELF